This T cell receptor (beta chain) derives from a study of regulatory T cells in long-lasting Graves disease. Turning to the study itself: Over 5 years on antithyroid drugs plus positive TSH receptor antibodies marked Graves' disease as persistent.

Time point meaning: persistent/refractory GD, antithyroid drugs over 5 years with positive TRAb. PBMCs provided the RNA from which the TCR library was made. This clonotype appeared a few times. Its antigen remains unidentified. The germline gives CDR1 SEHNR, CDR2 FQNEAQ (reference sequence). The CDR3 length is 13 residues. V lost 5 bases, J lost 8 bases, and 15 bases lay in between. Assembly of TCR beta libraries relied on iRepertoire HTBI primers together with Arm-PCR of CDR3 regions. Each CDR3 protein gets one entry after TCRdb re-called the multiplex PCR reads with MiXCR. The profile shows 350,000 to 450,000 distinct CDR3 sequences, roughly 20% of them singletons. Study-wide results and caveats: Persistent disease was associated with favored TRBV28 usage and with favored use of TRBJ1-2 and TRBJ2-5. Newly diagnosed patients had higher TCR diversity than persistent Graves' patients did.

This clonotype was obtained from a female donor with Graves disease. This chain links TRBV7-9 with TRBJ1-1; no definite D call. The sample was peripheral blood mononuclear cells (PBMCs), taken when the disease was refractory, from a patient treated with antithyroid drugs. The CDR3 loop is CASSPTVGREAFF. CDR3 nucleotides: TGTGCCAGCAGCCCGACGGTGGGCAGAGAAGCTTTCTTT.